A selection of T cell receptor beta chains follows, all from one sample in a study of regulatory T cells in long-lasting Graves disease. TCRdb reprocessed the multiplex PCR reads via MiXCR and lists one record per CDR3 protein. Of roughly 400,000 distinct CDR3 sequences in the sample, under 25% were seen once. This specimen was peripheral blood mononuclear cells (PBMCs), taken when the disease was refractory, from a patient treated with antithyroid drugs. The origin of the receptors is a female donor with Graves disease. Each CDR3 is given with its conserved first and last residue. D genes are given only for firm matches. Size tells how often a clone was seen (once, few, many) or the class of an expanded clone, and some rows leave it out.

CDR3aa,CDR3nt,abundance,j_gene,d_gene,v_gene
CASTLLPGFANTGELFF,TGTGCCAGCACCTTGTTACCCGGCTTCGCGAACACCGGGGAGCTGTTTTTT,.,TRBJ2-2,.,TRBV7-2
CASSYGQYQVGEQYF,TGTGCCAGCAGTTACGGCCAATACCAGGTGGGGGAGCAGTACTTC,.,TRBJ2-7,.,TRBV6-5
CASSTHSYTEAFF,TGTGCCAGTAGTACCCACAGTTACACTGAAGCTTTCTTT,many,TRBJ1-1,.,TRBV19
CATSREWHNEQFF,TGTGCCACCAGCAGAGAGTGGCACAATGAGCAGTTCTTC,.,TRBJ2-1,.,TRBV15
CSATKVAELGTQYF,TGCAGTGCTACAAAAGTAGCGGAATTGGGGACCCAGTACTTC,many,TRBJ2-5,.,TRBV20-1
CASRRSNQPQHF,TGTGCCAGCAGACGATCCAATCAGCCCCAGCATTTT,many,TRBJ1-5,.,TRBV12-3/TRBV12-4
CASKDRALNTEAFF,TGTGCCAGCAAAGACAGGGCCTTAAACACTGAAGCTTTCTTT,many,TRBJ1-1,TRBD1,TRBV6-1
CASSIVTGASSYEQYF,TGTGCCAGTAGTATAGTTACAGGGGCCTCCTCCTACGAGCAGTACTTC,.,TRBJ2-7,TRBD1,TRBV19
CAWTGGGETQYF,TGTGCCTGGACTGGCGGGGGGGAGACCCAGTACTTC,.,TRBJ2-5,TRBD2,TRBV30
CSVETQSQGVQETQYF,TGCAGCGTTGAAACGCAATCACAGGGGGTTCAAGAGACCCAGTACTTC,.,TRBJ2-5,TRBD1,TRBV29-1
CASSPQGNWNEQYF,TGTGCCAGCAGTCCCCAGGGGAATTGGAACGAGCAGTACTTC,.,TRBJ2-7,.,TRBV6-1
CASSLWSGGDRDTEAFF,TGTGCCAGCAGCTTATGGTCAGGGGGCGATCGTGACACTGAAGCTTTCTTT,many,TRBJ1-1,TRBD1,TRBV7-2
CASSYDRDRGGETQYF,TGTGCCAGCAGTTACGACCGGGACAGGGGTGGAGAGACCCAGTACTTC,many,TRBJ2-5,TRBD1,TRBV6-5
CASSQPDSYEQYF,TGTGCCAGCAGCCAACCGGACAGCTACGAGCAGTACTTC,.,TRBJ2-7,.,TRBV3-1
CASSLKEGIAGASNTGELFF,TGTGCCAGCAGCTTAAAGGAGGGTATAGCGGGAGCCTCGAACACCGGGGAGCTGTTTTTT,once,TRBJ2-2,TRBD2,TRBV11-3
CAATTSGLSYEQYF,TGTGCCGCAACCACTAGCGGGCTCTCCTACGAGCAGTACTTC,many,TRBJ2-7,TRBD2,TRBV28
CASSLGGRGLANEQYF,TGTGCCAGCAGCTTAGGGGGCAGGGGGCTAGCTAACGAGCAGTACTTC,.,TRBJ2-7,TRBD1,TRBV7-8
CSVEDPVLVRGQYF,TGCAGCGTTGAAGATCCGGTCCTAGTACGAGGGCAGTACTTC,few,TRBJ2-7,.,TRBV29-1
CSARSGEREKLFF,TGCAGTGCTCGTTCAGGGGAACGTGAAAAACTGTTTTTT,.,TRBJ1-4,.,TRBV20-1
CSARDSARTPNQPQHF,TGCAGTGCTAGAGATAGTGCGAGGACACCTAATCAGCCCCAGCATTTT,many,TRBJ1-5,.,TRBV20-1
CASISGGEETQYF,TGTGCCAGCATTTCCGGGGGAGAAGAGACCCAGTACTTC,many,TRBJ2-5,.,TRBV2
CASSLIAGTTDTQYF,TGTGCCAGCAGCTTAATAGCGGGAACCACAGATACGCAGTATTTT,.,TRBJ2-3,TRBD2,TRBV7-8
CASSVAWGMNTEAFF,TGTGCCAGCAGCGTAGCTTGGGGGATGAACACTGAAGCTTTCTTT,.,TRBJ1-1,.,TRBV9
CATGRGSSTDTQYF,TGTGCCACCGGCCGCGGGTCTAGCACAGATACGCAGTATTTT,.,TRBJ2-3,.,TRBV15
CATSTFGSSPLHF,TGTGCCACCAGCACCTTCGGGAGCTCACCCCTCCACTTT,.,TRBJ1-6,.,TRBV15
CASGQAGLYEQYF,TGTGCCAGCGGACAGGCCGGACTCTACGAGCAGTACTTC,few,TRBJ2-7,TRBD1,TRBV10-3
CASRGDPTNTEAFF,TGTGCCAGCAGGGGGGACCCAACGAACACTGAAGCTTTCTTT,many,TRBJ1-1,.,TRBV28
CASSSPGTGTNIQYF,TGTGCCAGCAGTTCGCCCGGGACAGGGACCAACATTCAGTACTTC,few,TRBJ2-4,TRBD1,TRBV28
CASSLSEFGGNTIYF,TGCGCCAGCAGCCTCTCGGAATTCGGTGGAAACACCATATATTTT,.,TRBJ1-3,.,TRBV4-1
CAWSVGGGQETQYF,TGTGCCTGGAGTGTAGGTGGGGGCCAAGAGACCCAGTACTTC,many,TRBJ2-5,.,TRBV30
CASSKTGATEAFF,TGTGCCAGCAGTAAAACAGGGGCTACTGAAGCTTTCTTT,few,TRBJ1-1,TRBD1,TRBV6-2/TRBV6-3
CSARDWAAMNTEAFF,TGCAGTGCTAGAGATTGGGCAGCGATGAACACTGAAGCTTTCTTT,few,TRBJ1-1,.,TRBV20-1
CASSSGLAGVGETQYF,TGTGCCAGCAGCTCGGGACTAGCGGGAGTAGGGGAGACCCAGTACTTC,many,TRBJ2-5,TRBD2,TRBV11-2
CASQDRGRDYGYTF,TGTGCCAGCCAAGACAGGGGGCGCGACTATGGCTACACCTTC,many,TRBJ1-2,TRBD1,TRBV2
CASSFEDNRGGEQYF,TGTGCCAGCAGTTTCGAAGACAACCGGGGAGGCGAGCAGTACTTC,many,TRBJ2-7,.,TRBV28
CASSLANEGGEQFF,TGTGCCAGCAGCCTAGCGAATGAGGGCGGTGAGCAGTTCTTC,.,TRBJ2-1,.,TRBV7-9
CASSLGKEAREQYF,TGTGCCAGCAGCTTAGGAAAAGAAGCGCGGGAGCAGTACTTC,.,TRBJ2-7,.,TRBV7-6
CASSIGGGRYEQYF,TGTGCCAGTAGTATCGGCGGGGGCAGGTACGAGCAGTACTTC,.,TRBJ2-7,.,TRBV19
CASSITDGRDAFF,TGTGCCAGTAGTATAACGGACGGCCGTGACGCTTTCTTT,.,TRBJ1-1,.,TRBV19
CASSITGTYQPQHF,TGTGCCAGCAGTATAACAGGGACTTATCAGCCCCAGCATTTT,few,TRBJ1-5,.,TRBV27
CASRPGLATLEQFF,TGTGCCAGCAGACCGGGACTAGCGACTTTGGAGCAGTTCTTC,.,TRBJ2-1,TRBD2,TRBV6-2/TRBV6-3
CSAALDRVPYEQYF,TGCAGTGCTGCACTTGACAGGGTCCCCTACGAGCAGTACTTC,.,TRBJ2-7,TRBD1,TRBV20-1